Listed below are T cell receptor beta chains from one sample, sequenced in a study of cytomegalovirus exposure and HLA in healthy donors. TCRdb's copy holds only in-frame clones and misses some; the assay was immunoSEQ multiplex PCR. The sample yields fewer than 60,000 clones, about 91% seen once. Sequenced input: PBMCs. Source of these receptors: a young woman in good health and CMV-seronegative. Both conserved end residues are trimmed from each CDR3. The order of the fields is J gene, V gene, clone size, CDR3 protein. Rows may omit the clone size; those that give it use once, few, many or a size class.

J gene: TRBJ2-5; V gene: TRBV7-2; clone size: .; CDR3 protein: ASSRTSGRAVEETQY
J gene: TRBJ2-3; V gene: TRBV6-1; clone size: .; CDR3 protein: ASRIGGLPADTQY
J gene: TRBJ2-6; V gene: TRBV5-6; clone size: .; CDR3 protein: ASSSGVGANVLT
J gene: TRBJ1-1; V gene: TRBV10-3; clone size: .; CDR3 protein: AIRTGGTEAF
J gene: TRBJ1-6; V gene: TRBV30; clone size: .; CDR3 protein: AWSVFGTGEKPLH
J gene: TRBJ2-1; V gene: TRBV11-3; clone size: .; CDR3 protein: ASSLGHNEQF
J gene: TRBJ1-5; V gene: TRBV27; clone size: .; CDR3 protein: ASSKARGSQPQH
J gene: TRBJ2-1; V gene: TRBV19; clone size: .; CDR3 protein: ASSPIATSSYNEQF
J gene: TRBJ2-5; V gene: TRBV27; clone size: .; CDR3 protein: ATSKTGTSGRALQETQY
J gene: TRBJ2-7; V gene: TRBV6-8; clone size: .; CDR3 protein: ASSYNRGYEQY
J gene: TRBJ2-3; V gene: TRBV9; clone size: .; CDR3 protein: ASSEIAGKVADTQY
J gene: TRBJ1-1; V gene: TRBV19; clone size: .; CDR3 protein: ASKGGVSTEAF
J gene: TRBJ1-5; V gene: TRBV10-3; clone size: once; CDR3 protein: ATGSGVQPQH
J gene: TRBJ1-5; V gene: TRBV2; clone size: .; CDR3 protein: ASRRQGGQPQH
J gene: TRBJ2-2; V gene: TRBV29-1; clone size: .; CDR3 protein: SVERGDTGELF
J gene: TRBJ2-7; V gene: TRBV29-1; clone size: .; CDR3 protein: SVERQGGYEQY
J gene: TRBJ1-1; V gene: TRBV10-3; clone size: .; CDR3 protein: AAGQGKTEAF
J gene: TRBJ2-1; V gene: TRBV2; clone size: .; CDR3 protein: ASSWQGSSYNEQF
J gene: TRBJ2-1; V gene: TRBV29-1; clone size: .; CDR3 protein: SVEGEGGIYNEQF
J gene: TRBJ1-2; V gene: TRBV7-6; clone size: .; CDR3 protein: ASSYAGGSGYT
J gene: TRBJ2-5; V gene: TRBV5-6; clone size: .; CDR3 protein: ASSRKGVEETQY
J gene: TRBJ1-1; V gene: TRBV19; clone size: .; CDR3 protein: ASKEGNTEAF
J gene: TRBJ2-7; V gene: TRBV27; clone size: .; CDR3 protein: ASSLFWQSYEQY
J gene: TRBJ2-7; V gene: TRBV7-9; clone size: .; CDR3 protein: ASSFPGQSYEQY
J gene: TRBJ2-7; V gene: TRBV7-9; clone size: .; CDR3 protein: ASSTRLAGEHYEQY
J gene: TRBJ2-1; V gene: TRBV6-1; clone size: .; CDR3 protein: ASSRSRGVNEQF
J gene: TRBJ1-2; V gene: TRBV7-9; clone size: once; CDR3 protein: ASSLARVSGYT
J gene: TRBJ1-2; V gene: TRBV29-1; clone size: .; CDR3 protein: SVDAQGGYGYT
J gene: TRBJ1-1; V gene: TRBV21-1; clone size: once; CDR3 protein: ASSKGQGNTEAF
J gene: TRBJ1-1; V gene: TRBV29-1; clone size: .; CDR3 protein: SVDTGRNTEAF
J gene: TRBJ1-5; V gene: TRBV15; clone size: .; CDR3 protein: ATSRDQKAGEPQH
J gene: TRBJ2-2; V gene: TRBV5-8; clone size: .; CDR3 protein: ASSLDGGELF
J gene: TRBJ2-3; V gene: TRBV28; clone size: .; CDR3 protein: ASSLYRGGTDTQY
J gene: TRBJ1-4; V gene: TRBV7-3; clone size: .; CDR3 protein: ASSQSPYRVRDEKLF
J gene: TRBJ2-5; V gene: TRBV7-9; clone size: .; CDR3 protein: ASHGTSGGYRRETQY